The present TCR beta chain was sequenced within a study of PD-1 blockade in classical Hodgkin lymphoma (dated by TCRdb to the early 2020s). About the full investigation: Nivolumab dosing was 3 mg/kg intravenously every 2 weeks, continuing until either disease progression or unacceptable toxicity. The study used TCR beta sequencing and CyTOF to define a peripheral blood immune signature of response to PD-1 blockade in classical Hodgkin lymphoma. Findings and caveats that apply to the study as a whole: Trial patients with a complete response had baseline diversity similar to that of newly diagnosed patients, while partial responders and progressors had significantly lower diversity. Only a single clinical trial cohort was studied, and what caused the repertoire differences, possibly disease activity or prior therapy, remained undefined. Lower diversity was observed in patients in whom nivolumab was started less than 1 year after ASCT, and these patients were excluded from later analyses so that confounding by immune reconstitution would be avoided. By C4D1, a significant rise was seen in CD4+ TCR diversity but not in CD8+ TCR diversity (p=0.0027 vs p=0.16), and the rise was most apparent among complete responders (p=0.02). Baseline TCR diversity was reported as lower in newly diagnosed patients than in healthy donors, and lower still in relapsed/refractory patients.

V is pared back by 3 bases and J by 6 bases, with 28 bases lying between the germline termini. The CDR3 starts with the cysteine, ends with the phenylalanine, and has 18 residues. The entry retains the CDR3 DNA only, 54 bases that are in frame from base 1. The germline V gene provides CDR1 SGHRS and CDR2 YFSETQ. Per the publication, the time point label means: cycle 1 day 1 (C1D1), immediately before nivolumab initiation. All trial patients had relapsed after autologous stem cell transplantation, with cohorts A, B and C differing in prior brentuximab vedotin exposure. The trial cohort included more than 55 patients with relapsed/refractory classical Hodgkin lymphoma, and each patient had a best overall response of complete response, partial response or progressive disease. In the multi-cohort phase II CheckMate 205 trial, trial patients received single-agent nivolumab. An independent review committee assessed best overall response by applying the 2007 International Working Group response criteria. Trial PBMCs were collected immediately before nivolumab initiation (C1D1) and during therapy at cycle 2 day 1 and cycle 4 day 1. Peripheral blood was collected in 8 mL Vacutainer Cell Preparation Tubes, from which PBMCs were isolated by centrifugation and then cryopreserved.

Genomic DNA was extracted with the Qiagen DNeasy kit from unsorted PBMCs and from negatively selected CD4+ and CD8+ fractions. Using primers that anneal to V and J segments, immunoSEQ multiplex PCR amplified the TCR beta CDR3 regions. A synthetic immune receptor repertoire was used to minimize amplification bias, and any residual bias was removed computationally once sequencing was done. As for the original processing: Custom Python scripts were used to quantify repertoire diversity as the Shannon entropy index. The unsorted, CD4+ and CD8+ repertoires were each analyzed separately, with the exception of combined analyses, where CD4+ and CD8+ sequences were merged in silico. A clone was considered expanded if an increase in frequency of at least 2-fold after treatment relative to C1D1 was found, and a pseudocount of 0.5 was applied to clones undetected at baseline. Clones with 0 or 1 copy at C1D1 were classified as singleton clones, and clones with 2 or more copies were classified as non-singleton clones. Clones expanded in unsorted samples were annotated as CD4+, CD8+ or unknown by matching protein sequences in sorted samples from the same patient. Wilcoxon tests were applied to paired samples to test diversity changes from C1D1 to C4D1. The clones in this table, taken by TCRdb from immuneACCESS, are in-frame only. Not every clone is retained; where verified, under half of the shortfall comes from an unresolved V gene, and the cause of the rest is unknown. V and J calls and clone size are given by that table; D and trimming were obtained from the DNA. The sample records about 60,000 clones, over 85% of which are singletons. The leading ten clones occupy 9.7% of the sample.

For this clone: There is no known antigen for this receptor. No clone much larger than this one lies a single base away; base qualities are absent.

The sequences come from peripheral blood mononuclear cells (PBMCs), collected at baseline. The chain is assembled from TRBV5-1 and TRBJ2-7, with the D gene possibly TRBD1 or TRBD2, each one fitting 5 bases. This clonotype was obtained from a human donor with classical Hodgkin lymphoma. The CDR3 reads as follows: CASSWGLRDLEGLSEQYF. The sequence in DNA is TGCGCCAGCAGCTGGGGCCTCCGGGACCTCGAGGGGCTCTCCGAGCAGTACTTC.